Described below is a single T cell receptor (beta chain) sequence and its context. There are 15 residues in the CDR3. Germline V lookup: CDR1 MNHNS, CDR2 SASEGT. V shed 9 bases and J shed 0 bases, with 15 bases lying between them. The protocol was immunoSEQ multiplex PCR, while the TCRdb copy is restricted to in-frame clones and leaves out a portion. This sample has 45,000 to 50,000 clones, with approximately 92% found just once. The data stem from a study of memory CD8 T cells in hepatitis C reinfection. Study-wide background: Chronic HCV followed reinfection in a couple of donors who cleared primary infection. Late/post reinfection sampling occurred 12 to 24 weeks after detected reinfection.

The time point is: late/post reinfection, 12 to 24 weeks after detection. No in vitro expansion preceded TCR sequencing of the sorted cells. A couple of donors provided sorted CD3+ CD8+ CD45RO- naive CD8 T cells at all three reinfection time points. The genes are TRBV6-1 and TRBJ1-5; D gene unclear. This sequence was found in a man in his late teens or twenties with hepatitis C virus infection. The source material was naive CD8+ T cells sorted from blood. CDR3 amino acids: CASSPSGYSNQPQHF. CDR3 DNA: TGTGCCAGTTCCCCGTCGGGTTATAGCAATCAGCCCCAGCATTTT.